Listed below are T cell receptor beta chains from one sample, sequenced in a study of human T cells and chemical hapten exposure. TCRdb called the RACE reads again in MiXCR, with one record for every CDR3 protein. The sample includes about 64,000 distinct CDR3 sequences, approximately 10% of them seen just once. The sequencing here drew on whole blood, taken in connection with sensitization to the hapten diphenylcyclopropenone (DPC). The source is a woman aged 25 to 39 with alopecia areata. Some clones in this sample may be carry-over from other donors' samples. Each CDR3 is given with its conserved first and last residue. D genes are given only for firm matches. Size is stated for part of the rows, as once, few or many counts, or as a class when the clone is expanded.

j_call | d_call | v_call | clone_size | cdr3_aa | cdr3_nt
TRBJ2-5 | . | TRBV19 | . | CASSLTPNAQETQYF | TGTGCCAGTAGCCTCACACCGAATGCACAAGAGACCCAGTACTTC
TRBJ2-1 | TRBD1 | TRBV28 | . | CASDSGTASYNEQFF | TGTGCCAGCGACTCCGGGACAGCCTCCTACAATGAGCAGTTCTTC
TRBJ1-4 | . | TRBV20-1 | few | CSARSQRNEKLFF | TGCAGTGCTAGAAGTCAGAGGAATGAAAAACTGTTTTTT
TRBJ1-4 | . | TRBV28 | many | CASSVPSGTYATNEKLFF | TGTGCCAGCAGTGTACCTTCCGGGACGTACGCAACTAATGAAAAACTGTTTTTT
TRBJ2-1 | . | TRBV7-3 | many | CASSLSTDYNEQFF | TGTGCCAGCAGCTTATCGACGGACTACAATGAGCAGTTCTTC
TRBJ2-3 | . | TRBV7-2 | . | CASRMGRGTDTQYF | TGTGCCAGCAGGATGGGCAGGGGAACAGATACGCAGTATTTT
TRBJ2-7 | TRBD1 | TRBV6-6 | . | CASSGTGTISYEQYF | TGTGCCAGCAGTGGGACAGGGACCATCTCCTACGAGCAGTACTTC
TRBJ2-4 | . | TRBV29-1 | . | CSVESYDSRGKNIQYF | TGCAGCGTTGAATCCTATGACAGTCGCGGCAAAAACATTCAGTACTTC
TRBJ2-1 | TRBD2 | TRBV11-2 | . | CASRLAGGDEQFF | TGTGCCAGCCGACTAGCGGGAGGGGATGAGCAGTTCTTC
TRBJ2-2 | . | TRBV6-2/TRBV6-3 | few | CASSYVPGTGELFF | TGTGCCAGCAGTTATGTCCCCGGGACCGGGGAGCTGTTTTTT